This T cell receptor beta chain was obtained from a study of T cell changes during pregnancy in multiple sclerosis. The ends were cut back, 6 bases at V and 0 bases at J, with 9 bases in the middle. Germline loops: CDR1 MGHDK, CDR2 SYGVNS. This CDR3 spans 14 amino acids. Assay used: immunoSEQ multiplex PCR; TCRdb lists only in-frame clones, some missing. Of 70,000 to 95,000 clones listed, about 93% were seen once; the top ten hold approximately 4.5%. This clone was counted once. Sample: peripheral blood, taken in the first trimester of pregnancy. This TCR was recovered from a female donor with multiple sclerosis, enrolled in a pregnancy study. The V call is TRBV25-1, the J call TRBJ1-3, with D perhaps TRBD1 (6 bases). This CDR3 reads CASRRTDSGNTIYF. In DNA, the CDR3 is TGTGCCAGCAGAAGGACAGACTCTGGAAACACCATATATTTT.